The 21 T cell receptor beta chains presented below share a single source sample, sequenced in a study of monozygotic twins with inflammatory bowel disease. Each CDR3 protein gets one entry in TCRdb, which reprocessed the 5' RACE reads and gives no DNA. This table lists some 440,000 distinct CDR3 sequences. Sequencing used blood. The receptors shown here come from a human donor with ulcerative colitis or Crohn's disease, or a healthy co-twin of an affected twin (not recorded which).

V usage is TRBV29-1 and J usage is TRBJ1-1; the TRBD1 assignment by TCRdb is unverifiable without DNA. The CDR3 is made up of 14 amino acids. The germline V gene encodes CDR1 SQVTM and CDR2 ANQGSEA. The CDR3 sequence is CSVEGSGPNTEAFF.

The chain recombines TRBV7-2 with TRBJ2-7. The CDR3 totals 13 residues. From germline, CDR1 is SGHTA and CDR2 FQGNSA. The CDR3 loop is CASSSASSYEQYF.

The rearrangement joins TRBV5-1 to TRBJ1-2; the D call of TRBD1 rests on TCRdb alone, since no DNA is present to check it. Germline loops: CDR1 SGHRS, CDR2 YFSETQ. The CDR3 consists of 17 residues. The chain's CDR3 is CASSSGSDGQRIFGYTF. The whole variable domain, remainder taken from reference TRBV5-1 and TRBJ1-2, is KAGVTQTPRYLIKTRGQQVTLSCSPISGHRSVSWYQQTPGQGLQFLFEYFSETQRNKGNFPGRFSGRQFSNSRSEMNVSTLELGDSALYLCASSSGSDGQRIFGYTFGSGTRLTVV.

The genes are TRBV7-9 and TRBJ2-3; the TCRdb D gene call, TRBD2, has no DNA to confirm it. This CDR3 region has 17 residues. Germline CDR1 is SEHNR and CDR2 is FQNEAQ (reference sequence). The CDR3 protein is CASSLAPGTSVADTQYF.

The V gene is TRBV12-3 or TRBV12-4, the J gene TRBJ2-2; checking the TCRdb D call of TRBD1 is not possible without DNA. This CDR3 spans 15 amino acids. CDR3 protein: CASSPRQGSTGELFF.

The genes are TRBV12-3 or TRBV12-4 and TRBJ1-1. This CDR3 is built from 13 residues. CDR3 region: CASSFGGWGEAFF.

The V gene is TRBV18, the J gene TRBJ1-5; TCRdb's assignment of TRBD1 cannot be checked, as there is no DNA. This CDR3 is built from 15 residues. CDR1 KGHSH and CDR2 LQKENI come from the germline V gene. Here the CDR3 reads CASSPPGTGNQPQHF.

V usage is TRBV6-1 and J usage is TRBJ1-5; no DNA is available, so the TRBD1 call from TCRdb remains unchecked. From germline, CDR1 is MNHNS and CDR2 SASEGT. The CDR3 is 15 amino acids. CDR3: CASSTGGPGNQPQHF.

V gene TRBV12-3 or TRBV12-4 combines with J gene TRBJ2-2; as DNA is missing, the TRBD1 call by TCRdb cannot be tested. The CDR3 length is 17 residues. CDR3 protein: CASSPQGQMTVTGELFF.

This chain links TRBV4-2 with TRBJ2-1; TCRdb's D call of TRBD1 is untestable without DNA. The CDR3 loop spans 18 amino acids. Germline loops: CDR1 LGHNA, CDR2 YNFKEQ. This CDR3 is CASSRPPLGTGELDEQFF.

The J gene is TRBJ2-7, the V gene TRBV6-5; absent DNA, TCRdb's TRBD2 call cannot be checked. CDR3 length: 15 residues. Germline V gives CDR1 MNHEY, CDR2 SVGAGI. The CDR3 reads CASRYRPGPNYEQYF.

The V call is TRBV15, the J call TRBJ1-1; TCRdb's D call of TRBD1 is untestable without DNA. The CDR3 has 15 residues. Germline CDR1 is LNHNV and CDR2 is YYDKDF (reference sequence). The CDR3 loop reads CATSRPIGAYTEAFF. The variable domain in full, completed from reference TRBV15 and TRBJ1-1, reads DAMVIQNPRYQVTQFGKPVTLSCSQTLNHNVMYWYQQKSSQAPKLLFHYYDKDFNNEADTPDNFQSRRPNTSFCFLDIRSPGLGDTAMYLCATSRPIGAYTEAFFGQGTRLTVV.

CDR3 loop: CASRAMGPIRQYF. The chain links TRBV28 to TRBJ2-7; TCRdb picks TRBD1, but there is no DNA to check that call. This CDR3 region has 13 residues. CDR1 and CDR2 from the germline V gene are MDHEN and SYDVKM.

The J gene is TRBJ1-1, the V gene TRBV20-1. The CDR3 extends over 14 amino acids. The V gene's germline CDR1 is DFQATT and CDR2 SNEGSKA (reference sequence). The chain's CDR3 is CSARVRGMNTEAFF.

The V gene is TRBV10-3, the J gene TRBJ1-1. Germline CDR1 ENHRY, CDR2 SYGVKD. This CDR3 comprises 14 residues. CDR3 sequence: CAISETLAMGEAFF.

The chain employs TRBV5-1 and TRBJ2-5. CDR1 and CDR2 from the germline V gene are SGHRS and YFSETQ. This CDR3 has 12 residues. The CDR3 loop reads CASVGQGETQYF.

This chain connects TRBV19 to TRBJ2-5; the D call from TCRdb, TRBD2, cannot be confirmed without DNA. Germline V gene data show CDR1 as LNHDA and CDR2 as SQIVND (reference sequence). The length of the CDR3 is 14 residues. This chain's CDR3 is CASRTGTGGETQYF.

The chain uses TRBV6-1 and TRBJ2-4; as DNA is missing, the TRBD1 call by TCRdb cannot be tested. The length of the CDR3 is 15 residues. The V gene's germline CDR1 is MNHNS and CDR2 SASEGT. The CDR3 spells CASSRQGGGKNMQYF.

The chain carries TRBV5-1 and TRBJ2-7; TCRdb designates TRBD2, a call that cannot be tested without DNA. The CDR3 length is 15 residues. Germline loops: CDR1 SGHRS, CDR2 YFSETQ. This CDR3 is CASRPSTSGTYEQYF. Looking up the rest from reference TRBV5-1 and TRBJ2-7 gives the full variable domain: KAGVTQTPRYLIKTRGQQVTLSCSPISGHRSVSWYQQTPGQGLQFLFEYFSETQRNKGNFPGRFSGRQFSNSRSEMNVSTLELGDSALYLCASRPSTSGTYEQYFGPGTRLTVT.

The genes are TRBV7-3 and TRBJ1-4; TCRdb gives TRBD1 as the D gene, but with no DNA this cannot be confirmed. CDR3 length equals 15 residues. The germline V gene encodes CDR1 SGHTA and CDR2 FQGTGA. The CDR3 spells CASSLEGLTNEKLFF.

V usage is TRBV12-3 or TRBV12-4 and J usage is TRBJ1-3; TCRdb calls TRBD1, which cannot be checked without DNA. This CDR3 comprises 17 residues. CDR3 sequence reads: CASSTLRTGGTGNTIYF.